This TCR beta chain was profiled in a study of shared clonotypes between healthy human individuals. Regarding this clone: This same CDR3 is encoded by further DNA sequences in the sample.

This CDR3 contains 12 residues. The germline V gene has CDR1 MNHEY and CDR2 SMNVEV (reference sequence). V lost 6 bases to trimming and J lost 0 bases, with 3 bases between them. TCRdb's copy holds only in-frame clones and misses some; the assay was immunoSEQ multiplex PCR. Here the sample spans some 2,500,000 clones, 85% to 95% being singletons. Input material: naive CD4+ T cells from PBMCs. Subset meaning: CD45RA+ positively selected. This TCR was recovered from a man aged 18 to 30 in good health. Some clones in this sample may be carry-over from other donors' samples. The chain is built from TRBV27 and TRBJ1-5; D uncertain. The CDR3 nucleotides are TGTGCCAGCAGAAATAGCAATCAGCCCCAGCATTTT. Translation: CASRNSNQPQHF.